This T cell receptor (beta chain) is drawn from a study of human T cells and chemical hapten exposure. Time point denoted: patch test 1, 2 weeks after DPC sensitization. Treatment: therapeutic diphenylcyclopropenone sensitization with weekly scalp DPC. This CDR3 comprises 20 residues. Germline CDR1 MGHRA, CDR2 YSYEKL. Trimming pared 0 bases from V and 0 bases from J, leaving 22 bases between. The library labeled individual cDNA molecules by adding unique molecular identifiers to them. TCRdb re-analysed the RACE reads in MiXCR, keeping a single row per CDR3 protein. The sample carries some 340,000 distinct CDR3 sequences, about 7% recorded once.

The clonotype was recovered from a woman aged 18 to 35 with alopecia areata. Some clones in this sample may be carry-over from other donors' samples. V and J are TRBV4-1 and TRBJ2-3, with TRBD1 as a possible D gene (5 bases). The specimen comprised whole blood, sampled in connection with sensitization to the hapten diphenylcyclopropenone (DPC). CDR3 in amino acids: CASSQDLGLGRVGSTDTQYF. The CDR3 nucleotides read TGCGCCAGCAGCCAAGATCTAGGGCTCGGCAGGGTCGGGAGCACAGATACGCAGTATTTT.